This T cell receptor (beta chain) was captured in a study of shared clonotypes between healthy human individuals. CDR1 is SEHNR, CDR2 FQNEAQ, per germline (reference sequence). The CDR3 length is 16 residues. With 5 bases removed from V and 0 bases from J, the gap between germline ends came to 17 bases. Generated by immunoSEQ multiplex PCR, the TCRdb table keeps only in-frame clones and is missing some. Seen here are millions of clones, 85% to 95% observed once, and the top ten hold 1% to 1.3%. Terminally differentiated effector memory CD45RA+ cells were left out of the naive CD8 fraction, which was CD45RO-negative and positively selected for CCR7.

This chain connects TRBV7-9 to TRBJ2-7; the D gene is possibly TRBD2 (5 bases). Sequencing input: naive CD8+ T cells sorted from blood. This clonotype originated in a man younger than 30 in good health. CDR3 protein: CASSPNRGGGSYEQYF. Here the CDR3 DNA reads TGTGCCAGCAGCCCAAACCGCGGTGGAGGCTCCTACGAGCAGTACTTC.